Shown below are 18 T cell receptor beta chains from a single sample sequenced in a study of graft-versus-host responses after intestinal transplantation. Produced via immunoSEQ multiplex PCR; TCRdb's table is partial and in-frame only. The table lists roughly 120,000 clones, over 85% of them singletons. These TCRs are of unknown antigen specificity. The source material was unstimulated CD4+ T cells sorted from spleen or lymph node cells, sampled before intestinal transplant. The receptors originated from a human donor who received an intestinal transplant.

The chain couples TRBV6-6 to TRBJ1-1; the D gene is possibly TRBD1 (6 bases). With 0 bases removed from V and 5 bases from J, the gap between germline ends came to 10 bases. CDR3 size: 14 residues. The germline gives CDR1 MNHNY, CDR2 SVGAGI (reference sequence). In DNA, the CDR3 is TGTGCCAGCAGTTACTCGAAGGGGGGGACTGAAGCTTTCTTT. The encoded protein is CASSYSKGGTEAFF.

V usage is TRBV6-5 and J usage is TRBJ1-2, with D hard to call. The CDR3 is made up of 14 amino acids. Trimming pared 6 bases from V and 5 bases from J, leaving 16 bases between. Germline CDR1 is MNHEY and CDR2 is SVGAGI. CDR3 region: CASSPGGVEYGYTF. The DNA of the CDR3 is TGTGCCAGCAGCCCAGGCGGAGTGGAATATGGCTACACCTTC.

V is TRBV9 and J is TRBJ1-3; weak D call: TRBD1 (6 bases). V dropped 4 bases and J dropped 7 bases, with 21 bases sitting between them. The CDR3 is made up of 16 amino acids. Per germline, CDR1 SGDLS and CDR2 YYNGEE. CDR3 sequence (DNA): TGTGCCAGCAGCCCCCGCCTTGACAGGATTAATAACACCATATATTTT. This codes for CASSPRLDRINNTIYF.

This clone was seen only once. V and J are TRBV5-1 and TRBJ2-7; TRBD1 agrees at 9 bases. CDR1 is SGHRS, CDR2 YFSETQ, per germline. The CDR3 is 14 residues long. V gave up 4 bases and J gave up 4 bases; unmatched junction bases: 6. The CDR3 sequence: CASSPRDRDYEQYF. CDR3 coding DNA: TGCGCCAGCAGCCCCCGGGACAGGGATTACGAGCAGTACTTC. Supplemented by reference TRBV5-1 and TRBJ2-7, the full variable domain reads KAGVTQTPRYLIKTRGQQVTLSCSPISGHRSVSWYQQTPGQGLQFLFEYFSETQRNKGNFPGRFSGRQFSNSRSEMNVSTLELGDSALYLCASSPRDRDYEQYFGPGTRLTVT.

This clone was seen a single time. Written as DNA, the CDR3 is TGCGCCAGCAGTCGGGCCATTAAAAACACTGAAGCTTTCTTT. It codes for CASSRAIKNTEAFF. The J gene is TRBJ1-1, the V gene TRBV10-2; D unresolved. The CDR3 has 14 amino acids. Deletions cut 5 bases from V and 2 bases from J, with 12 bases between. Germline V lookup: CDR1 WSHSY, CDR2 SAAADI.

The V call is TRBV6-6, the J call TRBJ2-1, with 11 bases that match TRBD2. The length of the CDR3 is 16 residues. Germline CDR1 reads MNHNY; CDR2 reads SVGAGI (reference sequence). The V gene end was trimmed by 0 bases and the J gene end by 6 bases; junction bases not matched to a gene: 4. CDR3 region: CASSYSPTSGINEQFF. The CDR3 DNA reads TGTGCCAGCAGTTACTCCCCGACTAGCGGGATCAATGAGCAGTTCTTC.

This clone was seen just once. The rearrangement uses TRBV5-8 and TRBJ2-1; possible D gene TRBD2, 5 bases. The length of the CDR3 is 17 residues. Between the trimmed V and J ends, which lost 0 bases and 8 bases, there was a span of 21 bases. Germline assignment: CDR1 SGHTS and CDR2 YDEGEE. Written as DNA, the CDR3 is TGTGCCAGCAGCTTGGCCCTCGGGGTAACTCTAATCTATGAGCAGTTCTTC. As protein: CASSLALGVTLIYEQFF.

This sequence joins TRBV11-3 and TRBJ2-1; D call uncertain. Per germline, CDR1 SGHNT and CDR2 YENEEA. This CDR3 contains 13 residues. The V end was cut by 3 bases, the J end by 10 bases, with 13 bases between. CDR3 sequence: CASSFRLGQEQFF. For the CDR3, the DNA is TGTGCCAGCAGCTTCCGGTTGGGTCAGGAGCAGTTCTTC.

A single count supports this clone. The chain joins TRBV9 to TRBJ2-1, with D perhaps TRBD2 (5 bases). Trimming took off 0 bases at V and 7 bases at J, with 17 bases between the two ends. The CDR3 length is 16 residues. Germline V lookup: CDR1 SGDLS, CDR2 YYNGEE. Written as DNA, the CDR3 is TGTGCCAGCAGCGTAGAACCTAGCAGCTTAAAAAATGAGCAGTTCTTC. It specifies CASSVEPSSLKNEQFF.

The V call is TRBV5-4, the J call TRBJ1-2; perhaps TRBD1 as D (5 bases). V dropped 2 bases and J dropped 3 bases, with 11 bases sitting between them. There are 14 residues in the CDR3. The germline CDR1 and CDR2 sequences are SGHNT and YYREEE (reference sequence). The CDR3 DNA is TGTGCCAGCAGCTTCGGGACGCAAGACTATGGCTACACCTTC. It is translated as CASSFGTQDYGYTF.

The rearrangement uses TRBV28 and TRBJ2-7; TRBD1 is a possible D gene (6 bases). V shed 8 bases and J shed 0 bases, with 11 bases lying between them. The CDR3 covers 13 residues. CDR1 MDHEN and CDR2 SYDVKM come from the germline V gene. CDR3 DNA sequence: TGTGCCAGCCTTGACAGGAACTCCTACGAGCAGTACTTC. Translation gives CASLDRNSYEQYF.

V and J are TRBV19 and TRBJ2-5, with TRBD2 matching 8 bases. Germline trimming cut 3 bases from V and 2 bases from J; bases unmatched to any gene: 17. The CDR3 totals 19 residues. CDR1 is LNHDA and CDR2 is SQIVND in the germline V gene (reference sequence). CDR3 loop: CASSIRVPGLGFLQETQYF. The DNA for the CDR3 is TGTGCCAGTAGTATCAGAGTACCGGGACTAGGGTTCCTTCAAGAGACCCAGTACTTC.

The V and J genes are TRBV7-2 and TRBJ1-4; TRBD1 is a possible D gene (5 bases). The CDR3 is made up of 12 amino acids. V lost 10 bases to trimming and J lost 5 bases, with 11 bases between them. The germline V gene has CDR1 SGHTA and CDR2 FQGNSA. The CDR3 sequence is CAIPSGNEKLFF. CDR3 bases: TGTGCCATCCCCTCAGGGAATGAAAAACTGTTTTTT.

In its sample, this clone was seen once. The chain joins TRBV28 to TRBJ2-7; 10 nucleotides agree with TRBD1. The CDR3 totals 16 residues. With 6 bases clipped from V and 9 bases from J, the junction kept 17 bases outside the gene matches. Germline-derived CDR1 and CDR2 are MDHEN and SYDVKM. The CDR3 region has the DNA TGTGCCAGCAGAGCCCGGGACAGGGGTACCTACGACGGGCAGTACTTC. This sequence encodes CASRARDRGTYDGQYF.

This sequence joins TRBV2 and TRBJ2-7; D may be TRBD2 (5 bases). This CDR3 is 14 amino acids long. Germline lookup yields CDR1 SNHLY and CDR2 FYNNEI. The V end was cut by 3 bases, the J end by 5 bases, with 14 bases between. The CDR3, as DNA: TGTGCCAGCAGTGATTTACGGGGAATCAACGAGCAGTACTTC. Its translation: CASSDLRGINEQYF.

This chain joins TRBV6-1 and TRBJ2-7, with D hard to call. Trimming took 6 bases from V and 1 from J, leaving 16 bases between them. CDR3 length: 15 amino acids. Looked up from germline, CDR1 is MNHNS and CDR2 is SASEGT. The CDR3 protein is CASRLEHQKSYEQYF. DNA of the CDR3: TGTGCCAGCAGATTGGAACACCAAAAATCCTACGAGCAGTACTTC.

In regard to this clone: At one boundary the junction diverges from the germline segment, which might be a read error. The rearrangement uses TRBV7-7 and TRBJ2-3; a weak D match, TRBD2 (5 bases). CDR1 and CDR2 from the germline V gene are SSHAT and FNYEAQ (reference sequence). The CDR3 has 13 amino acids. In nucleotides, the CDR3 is TGTGCTAGCAGTCGAGGGAGCACAGATACGCAGTATTTT. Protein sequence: CASSRGSTDTQYF.

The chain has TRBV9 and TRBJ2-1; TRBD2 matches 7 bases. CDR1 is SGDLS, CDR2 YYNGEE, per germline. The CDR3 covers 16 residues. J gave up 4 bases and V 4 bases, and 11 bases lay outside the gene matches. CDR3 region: CASSPHQREPYNEQFF. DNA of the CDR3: TGTGCCAGCAGCCCCCACCAGCGGGAACCATACAATGAGCAGTTCTTC. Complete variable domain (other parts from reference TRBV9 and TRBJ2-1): DSGVTQTPKHLITATGQRVTLRCSPRSGDLSVYWYQQSLDQGLQFLIQYYNGEERAKGNILERFSAQQFPDLHSELNLSSLELGDSALYFCASSPHQREPYNEQFFGPGTRLTVL.